This record covers a single TCR beta chain. The sample originates from a study of blood T cell repertoires in COVID-19. Study overall: Sites in the United States, Italy and Spain provided acute and convalescent COVID-19 samples. PBMCs, B-cell-depleted T cells, or T cells provided the cDNA or gDNA that made up the material.

Trimming stripped 5 bases from V and 2 bases from J, with 19 bases between. This CDR3 spans 17 amino acids. Germline-derived CDR1 and CDR2 are SGHTA and FQGNSA. Methods used by the authors: Researchers report that nucleated cell counts were estimated from reference gene primer amplification. Only in-frame clones appear in the TCRdb table, and some are missing; sequencing was by immunoSEQ multiplex PCR. V, J and clone size reflect that table, while D and trimming were determined from the DNA. The sample holds about 120,000 clones; about nine tenths are singletons and the top ten take 1.8%. The gene calls are TRBV7-2 and TRBJ1-3; weak D call: TRBD1 (6 bases). Sequencing used peripheral blood. The sequence came from a human donor with active COVID-19. The donor label of this sample is uncertain. The CDR3, as DNA: TGTGCCAGCAGCCCTCGTGCCTCAGGGGACCCTGGAAACACCATATATTTT. Translating it yields CASSPRASGDPGNTIYF.